What follows are 18 T cell receptor beta chains derived from one specimen sequenced in a study of blood T cells in healthy people across ages. A second roughly 7 to 12 cycle PCR used barcoded and J-beta primers. MiXCR, applied by TCRdb to the 5' RACE reads, yields one record per CDR3 protein. The sample yields some 1.5 million distinct CDR3 sequences, 28% seen once. Sequences were obtained from blood. The receptors stem from a woman younger than 45 in good health.

This clonotype was observed once. Given a much more abundant clone one base away, this may be a read error. The genes are TRBV29-1 and TRBJ2-1; D possibly corresponds to TRBD1 (5 bases). Germline V gene data show CDR1 as SQVTM and CDR2 as ANQGSEA. V lost 4 bases, J lost 10 bases, and 17 bases lay in between. The CDR3 covers 13 residues. The CDR3, as DNA: TGCAGCGTTGGGACACTTCTTTCCTCCGAGCAGTTCTTC. This translates into CSVGTLLSSEQFF.

A few counts support this clonotype. The chain uses TRBV5-1 and TRBJ2-5; the match to TRBD1 covers 7 bases. The CDR3 runs to 15 residues. Germline V lookup: CDR1 SGHRS, CDR2 YFSETQ. Germline trimming cut 1 base from V and 0 bases from J; bases unmatched to any gene: 3. This CDR3 is CASSLQGQHQETQYF. CDR3 nucleotide sequence: TGCGCCAGCAGCTTGCAGGGACAGCACCAAGAGACCCAGTACTTC.

The chain employs TRBV29-1 and TRBJ2-3; D uncertain. The CDR3 is 15 amino acids. Germline assignment: CDR1 SQVTM and CDR2 ANQGSEA. Trimming left V 7 bases short and J 0 bases short, with 17 bases between. CDR3 residues: CSAFLSVTSTDTQYF. DNA of the CDR3: TGCAGCGCGTTTCTTAGTGTTACTAGCACAGATACGCAGTATTTT.

The chain employs TRBV5-1 and TRBJ1-1; D is unresolved. The CDR3 is made up of 16 amino acids. V shed 5 bases and J shed 0 bases, with 17 bases lying between them. Germline V lookup: CDR1 SGHRS, CDR2 YFSETQ. The chain's CDR3 is CASSRSGVHMNTEAFF. As DNA, the CDR3 is TGCGCCAGCAGTCGGTCGGGCGTGCACATGAACACTGAAGCTTTCTTT.

The chain uses TRBV5-4 and TRBJ1-1, with unresolved D. V lost 0 bases and J 7 bases, leaving 4 bases between the germline ends. This CDR3 contains 11 residues. The germline CDR1 and CDR2 sequences are SGHNT and YYREEE (reference sequence). Here the CDR3 DNA reads TGTGCCAGCAGCTTGGGGAATGAAGCTTTCTTT. Translation gives CASSLGNEAFF.

This clonotype was observed a few times. CDR3 amino acids: CSFGPGTGGETQYF. Here the CDR3 DNA reads TGCAGCTTTGGACCCGGTACAGGGGGGGAGACCCAGTACTTC. This chain joins TRBV29-1 and TRBJ2-5; 8 bases line up with TRBD1. The length of the CDR3 is 14 residues. Germline V gene data show CDR1 as SQVTM and CDR2 as ANQGSEA. V lost 8 bases, J lost 5 bases, and 13 bases stayed unmatched. The full variable domain, with the rest looked up from reference TRBV29-1 and TRBJ2-5, is SAVISQKPSRDICQRGTSLTIQCQVDSQVTMMFWYRQQPGQSLTLIATANQGSEATYESGFVIDKFPISRPNLTFSTLTVSNMSPEDSSIYLCSFGPGTGGETQYFGPGTRLLVL.

Here the CDR3 reads CASSLDPRAQETQYF. CDR3 DNA sequence: TGTGCCAGCAGCTTAGACCCGAGGGCACAAGAGACCCAGTACTTC. The chain is built from TRBV7-9 and TRBJ2-5; tentatively, D is TRBD2 (5 bases). The CDR3 is made up of 15 amino acids. Germline V gives CDR1 SEHNR, CDR2 FQNEAQ (reference sequence). Between the trimmed V and J ends, which lost 1 base and 2 bases, there was a span of 11 bases.

This clonotype was counted only a few times. The rearrangement joins TRBV6-1 to TRBJ1-5; possibly TRBD1 for D (5 bases). Germline V gene lookup returns CDR1 MNHNS and CDR2 SASEGT. V shed 8 bases and J shed 11 bases, with 25 bases lying between them. The CDR3 has 15 residues. CDR3 sequence: CASSAEQGLTVAQHF. In DNA, the CDR3 is TGTGCCAGCTCCGCGGAGCAGGGACTTACCGTTGCCCAGCATTTT.

The rearrangement uses TRBV20-1 and TRBJ2-5, with 7 bases lining up with TRBD1. Germline CDR1 reads DFQATT; CDR2 reads SNEGSKA (reference sequence). The CDR3 extends over 16 amino acids. V lost 4 bases to trimming and J lost 1 base; unmatched junction nucleotides: 12. This chain's CDR3 is CSANHQRGPAQETQYF. The CDR3, as DNA: TGCAGTGCTAACCACCAAAGGGGGCCGGCCCAAGAGACCCAGTACTTC.

The chain uses TRBV25-1 and TRBJ2-7; a possible D gene is TRBD2 (7 bases). V lost 5 bases, J lost 9 bases, and 14 bases lay in between. CDR1 MGHDK and CDR2 SYGVNS come from the germline V gene. CDR3 size: 12 residues. This CDR3 is CASSYGGGAQYF. For the CDR3, the DNA is TGTGCCAGCAGTTATGGGGGGGGGGCGCAGTACTTC.

About this clonotype itself: A read error may be the cause here, since a much bigger clone is one base away. The chain combines TRBV6-2 or TRBV6-3 with TRBJ1-1; a weak D match, TRBD1 (6 bases). This CDR3 has 15 amino acids. Trimming removed 8 bases from V and 1 base from J, with 17 bases in between. CDR1 is MNHEY, CDR2 SVGEGT, per germline. The CDR3 DNA reads TGTGCCAGCGGACCTAGACAGGACCCGAACACTGAAGCTTTCTTT. Translated, it gives CASGPRQDPNTEAFF.

A word on this clonotype: At one of its ends the junction is not consistent with the germline gene, which may arise from a read error. The chain links TRBV7-8 to TRBJ1-5, with 7 bases matching TRBD1. Germline V gene data show CDR1 as SGHVS and CDR2 as FQNEAQ. The CDR3 sequence is 18 residues long. The CDR3 protein is CASSWEGAGVNGNQPQHF. The CDR3 nucleotides read TGCGCCAGCAGCTGGGAGGGGGCCGGGGTGAACGGCAATCAGCCCCAGCATTTT.

This sequence joins TRBV6-1 and TRBJ1-4, with D perhaps matching TRBD1 (5 bases). The CDR3 totals 14 residues. Trimming removed 6 bases at V and 7 bases at J, with 15 bases between. The germline gives CDR1 MNHNS, CDR2 SASEGT. CDR3 in amino acids: CASRRGSLVEKLFF. In DNA, the CDR3 is TGTGCCAGCAGGAGGGGCAGTTTAGTTGAAAAACTGTTTTTT.

The table lists this clonotype with many counts. V usage is TRBV28 and J usage is TRBJ2-7; D unresolved. Germline V gives CDR1 MDHEN, CDR2 SYDVKM. This CDR3 is built from 14 residues. V was clipped by 5 bases and J by 7 bases, with 18 bases between them. The CDR3 loop reads CASSPTVGVAEQYF. The CDR3 DNA reads as TGTGCCAGCAGTCCCACCGTAGGAGTTGCAGAGCAGTACTTC.

This clonotype was seen only a few times. CDR3 amino acids: CASSQDTSDTQYF. The CDR3 DNA reads TGCGCCAGCAGCCAGGACACATCAGATACGCAGTATTTT. This chain connects TRBV4-3 to TRBJ2-3; TRBD1 is a possible D gene (5 bases). The germline V gene has CDR1 LGHNA and CDR2 YSLEER. V lost 3 bases and J lost 4, with 8 bases in between. The CDR3 sequence is 13 residues long.

The table lists this clonotype with a few counts. The chain joins TRBV7-9 to TRBJ2-1; no firm D call. The length of the CDR3 is 14 residues. V was shortened by 1 base and J by 6 bases, with 10 bases between the two germline ends. Germline lookup yields CDR1 SEHNR and CDR2 FQNEAQ (reference sequence). CDR3 nucleotide sequence: TGTGCCAGCAGCTTAGTTTCAAGAGGCAATGAGCAGTTCTTC. This encodes CASSLVSRGNEQFF.

The genes are TRBV12-3 or TRBV12-4 and TRBJ2-5; D gene uncertain. The CDR3 has 11 residues. V gave up 10 bases and J gave up 4 bases, with 10 bases separating them. The chain's CDR3 is CAIMVRETQYF. CDR3 DNA sequence: TGTGCCATAATGGTTCGAGAGACCCAGTACTTC.

In this sample, this clonotype turned up many times. The chain uses TRBV30 and TRBJ2-4; D gene ambiguous. CDR3 size: 13 residues. Per the germline V gene, CDR1 is GTSNPN and CDR2 is SVGIG (reference sequence). The ends were cut back, 5 bases at V and 2 bases at J, with 10 bases in the middle. The CDR3 sequence: CAWASNPKNIQYF. The CDR3 nucleotides are TGTGCCTGGGCCTCAAATCCCAAAAACATTCAGTACTTC.